These T cell receptor beta chains were read from a single sample in a study of T cell responses to AZD1222 COVID-19 vaccine. The data were produced by immunoSEQ multiplex PCR, yet TCRdb's version contains in-frame clones alone and is incomplete. The sample holds about 67,000 clones, under 90% seen once. Sequenced here: peripheral blood, sampled on day 0 of AZD1222 vaccination. Every receptor here comes from an adult in good health. Both conserved end residues are part of each CDR3.

TRBJ2-1,TRBV9,16,CASSPEGLADYNEQFF
TRBJ1-3,TRBV19,15,CASSIYLSSGNTIYF
TRBJ2-7,TRBV27,16,CASSPPWRGGIYEQYF
TRBJ1-1,TRBV10-1,13,CASSVGVNTEAFF
TRBJ2-7,TRBV28,13,CASSLSGPYEQYF
TRBJ2-7,TRBV30,15,CAWSVGGHAAYEQYF
TRBJ2-5,TRBV10-3,15,CAISESWREEETQYF
TRBJ1-5,TRBV7-9,14,CASSTDREAQPQHF
TRBJ1-1,TRBV9,14,CASSVGQGNTEAFF
TRBJ1-1,TRBV12-5,11,CASGGNTEAFF